This T cell receptor beta chain was retrieved from a study of breast tumors, draining lymph nodes, adjacent tissues. The CDR3 is 10 amino acids. CDR1 and CDR2 from the germline V gene are SGHDN and FVKESK. The lymph nodes were axillary draining lymph nodes from breast cancer patients. In TCRdb, the multiplex PCR reads were re-called with MiXCR into one record per CDR3 protein. The sample lists approximately 280,000 distinct CDR3 sequences, roughly 30% occurring once. A remark on this clonotype: The junction and the germline gene differ at one end; a read error may be behind it.

The sequenced material came from axillary lymph node tissue. The clonotype comes from a female donor with breast cancer. Some clones in this sample may be carry-over from other donors' samples. This chain joins TRBV14 and TRBJ2-7; D is unresolved. The CDR3 region is CARSLYEQYF. The CDR3 DNA follows: TGTGCCCGCAGCCTCTACGAGCAGTACTTC.